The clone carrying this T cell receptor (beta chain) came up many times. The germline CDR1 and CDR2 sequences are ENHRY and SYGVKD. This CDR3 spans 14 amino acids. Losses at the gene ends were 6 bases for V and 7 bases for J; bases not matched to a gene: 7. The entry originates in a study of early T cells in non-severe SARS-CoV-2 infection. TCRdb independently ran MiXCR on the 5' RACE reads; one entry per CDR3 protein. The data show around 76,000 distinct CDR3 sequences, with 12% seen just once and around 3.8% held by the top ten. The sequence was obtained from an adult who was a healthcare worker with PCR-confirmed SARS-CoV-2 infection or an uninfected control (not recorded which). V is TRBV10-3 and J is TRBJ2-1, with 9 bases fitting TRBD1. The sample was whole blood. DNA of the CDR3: TGTGCCATCAGCGTGGGACAGGGTGGGAATGAGCAGTTCTTC. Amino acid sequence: CAISVGQGGNEQFF.